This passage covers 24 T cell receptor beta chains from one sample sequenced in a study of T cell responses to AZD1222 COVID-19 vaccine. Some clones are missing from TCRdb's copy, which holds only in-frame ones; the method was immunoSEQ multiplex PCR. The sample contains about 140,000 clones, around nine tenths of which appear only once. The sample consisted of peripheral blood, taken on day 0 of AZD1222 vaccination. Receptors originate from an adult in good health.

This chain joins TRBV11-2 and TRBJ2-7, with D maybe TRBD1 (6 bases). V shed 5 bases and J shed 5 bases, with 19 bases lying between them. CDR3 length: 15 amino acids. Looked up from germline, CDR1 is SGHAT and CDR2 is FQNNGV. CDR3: CASSPLQGSRDEQYF. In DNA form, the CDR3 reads TGTGCCAGCAGCCCGTTACAGGGTAGCAGAGACGAGCAGTACTTC.

DNA for the CDR3: TGTGCCAGCAGGTCATACGACAGGGAGGGCTACACCTTC. This gives the protein CASRSYDREGYTF. The chain couples TRBV5-6 to TRBJ1-2; 7 bases match TRBD1. The germline CDR1 and CDR2 sequences are SGHDT and YYEEEE. The ends lost 5 bases at V and 8 bases at J; junction bases unmatched: 9. CDR3 length: 13 amino acids.

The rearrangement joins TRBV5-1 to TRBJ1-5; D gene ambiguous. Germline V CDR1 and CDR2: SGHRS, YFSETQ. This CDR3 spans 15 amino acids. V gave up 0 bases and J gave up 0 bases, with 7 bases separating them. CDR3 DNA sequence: TGCGCCAGCAGCTTGGGGCCTCGTAGCAATCAGCCCCAGCATTTT. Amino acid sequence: CASSLGPRSNQPQHF. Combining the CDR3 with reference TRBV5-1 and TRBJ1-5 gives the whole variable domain KAGVTQTPRYLIKTRGQQVTLSCSPISGHRSVSWYQQTPGQGLQFLFEYFSETQRNKGNFPGRFSGRQFSNSRSEMNVSTLELGDSALYLCASSLGPRSNQPQHFGDGTRLSIL.

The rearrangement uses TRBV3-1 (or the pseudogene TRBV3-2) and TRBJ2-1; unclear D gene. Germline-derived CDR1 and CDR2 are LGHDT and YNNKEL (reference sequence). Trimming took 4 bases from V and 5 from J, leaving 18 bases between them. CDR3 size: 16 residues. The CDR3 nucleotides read TGTGCCAGCAGCCCCCCCTCTTCGCGGCCAAACAATGAGCAGTTCTTC. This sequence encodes CASSPPSSRPNNEQFF.

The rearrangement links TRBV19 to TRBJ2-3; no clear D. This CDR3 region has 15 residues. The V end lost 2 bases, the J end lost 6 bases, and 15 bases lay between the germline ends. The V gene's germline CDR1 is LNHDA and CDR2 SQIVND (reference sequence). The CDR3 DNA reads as TGTGCCAGTAGTATATATCCTGGAATGGATGATACGCAGTATTTT. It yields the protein CASSIYPGMDDTQYF.

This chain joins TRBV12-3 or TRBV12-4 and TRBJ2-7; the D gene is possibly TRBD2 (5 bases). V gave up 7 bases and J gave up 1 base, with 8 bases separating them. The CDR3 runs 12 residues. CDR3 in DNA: TGTGCCAGCACCTCGGGATCCTACGAGCAGTACTTC. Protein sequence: CASTSGSYEQYF.

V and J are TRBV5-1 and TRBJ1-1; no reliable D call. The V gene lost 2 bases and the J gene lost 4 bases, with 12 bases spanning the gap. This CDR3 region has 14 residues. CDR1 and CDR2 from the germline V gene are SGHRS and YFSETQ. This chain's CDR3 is CASSLGQRGTEAFF. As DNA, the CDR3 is TGCGCCAGCAGCTTAGGGCAGCGGGGCACTGAAGCTTTCTTT.

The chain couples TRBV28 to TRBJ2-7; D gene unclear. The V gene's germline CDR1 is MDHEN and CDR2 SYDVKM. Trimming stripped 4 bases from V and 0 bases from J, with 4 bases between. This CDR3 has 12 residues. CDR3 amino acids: CASSSVSYEQYF. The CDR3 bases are TGTGCCAGCAGTTCCGTCTCCTACGAGCAGTACTTC.

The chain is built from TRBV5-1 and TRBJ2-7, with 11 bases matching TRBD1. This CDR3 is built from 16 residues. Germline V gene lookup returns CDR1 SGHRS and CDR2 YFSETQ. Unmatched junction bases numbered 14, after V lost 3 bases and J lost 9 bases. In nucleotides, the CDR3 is TGCGCCAGCAGCTCAGGACAGGGGGCCCACCTGGGGGGGCAGTACTTC. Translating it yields CASSSGQGAHLGGQYF.

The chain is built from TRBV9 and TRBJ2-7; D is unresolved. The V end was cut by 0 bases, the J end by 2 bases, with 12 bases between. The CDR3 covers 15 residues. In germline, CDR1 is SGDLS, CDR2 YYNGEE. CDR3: CASSVEAREPYEQYF. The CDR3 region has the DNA TGTGCCAGCAGCGTAGAGGCCCGAGAACCCTACGAGCAGTACTTC.

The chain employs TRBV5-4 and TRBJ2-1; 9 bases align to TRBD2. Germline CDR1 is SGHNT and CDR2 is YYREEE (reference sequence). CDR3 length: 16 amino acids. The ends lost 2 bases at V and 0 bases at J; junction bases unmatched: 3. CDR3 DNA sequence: TGTGCCAGCAGCTTAAGCGGGAGGAGCTCCTACAATGAGCAGTTCTTC. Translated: CASSLSGRSSYNEQFF.

CDR3 residues: CASRETGVFFMDQPQHF. In DNA form, the CDR3 reads TGTGCCAGTCGTGAGACAGGGGTTTTTTTTATGGATCAGCCCCAGCATTTT. The chain employs TRBV27 and TRBJ1-5, with 8 bases aligning to TRBD1. This CDR3 comprises 17 residues. Looked up from germline, CDR1 is MNHEY and CDR2 is SMNVEV (reference sequence). J was trimmed by 5 bases and V by 9 bases; bases with no gene match: 18.

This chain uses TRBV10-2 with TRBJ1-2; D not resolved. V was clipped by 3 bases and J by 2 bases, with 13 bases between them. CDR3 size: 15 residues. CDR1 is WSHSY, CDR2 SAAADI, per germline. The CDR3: CASSDLGRENYGYTF. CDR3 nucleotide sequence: TGCGCCAGCAGTGATCTCGGCCGGGAAAACTATGGCTACACCTTC.

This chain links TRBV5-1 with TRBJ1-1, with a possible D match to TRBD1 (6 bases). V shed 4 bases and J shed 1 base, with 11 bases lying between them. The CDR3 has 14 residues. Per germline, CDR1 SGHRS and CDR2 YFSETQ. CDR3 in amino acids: CASSSGTQNTEAFF. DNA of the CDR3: TGCGCCAGCAGCAGCGGGACACAGAACACTGAAGCTTTCTTT.

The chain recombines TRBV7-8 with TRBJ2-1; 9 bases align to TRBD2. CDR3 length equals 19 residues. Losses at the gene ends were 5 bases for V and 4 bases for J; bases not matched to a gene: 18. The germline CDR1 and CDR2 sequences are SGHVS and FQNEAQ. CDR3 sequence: CASSPTRGLAKSIYNEQFF. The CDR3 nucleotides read TGTGCCAGCAGCCCCACCCGAGGACTAGCGAAAAGTATTTACAATGAGCAGTTCTTC. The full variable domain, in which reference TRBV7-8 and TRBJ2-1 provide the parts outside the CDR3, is GAGVSQSPRYKVAKRGQDVALRCDPISGHVSLFWYQQALGQGPEFLTYFQNEAQLDKSGLPSDRFFAERPEGSVSTLKIQRTQQEDSAVYLCASSPTRGLAKSIYNEQFFGPGTRLTVL.

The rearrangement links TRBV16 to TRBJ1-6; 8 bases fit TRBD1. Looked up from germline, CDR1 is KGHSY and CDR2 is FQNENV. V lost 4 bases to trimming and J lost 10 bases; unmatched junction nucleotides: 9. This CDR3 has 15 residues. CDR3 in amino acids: CASSPGQGLVSPLHF. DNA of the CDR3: TGTGCCAGCAGCCCCGGACAGGGTCTGGTGTCACCCCTCCACTTT.

The CDR3 DNA follows: TGTGCCAGCCAGACAGGTCGGGGCAATCAGCCCCAGCATTTT. This codes for CASQTGRGNQPQHF. This chain joins TRBV19 and TRBJ1-5, with D possibly matching TRBD1 (6 bases). Germline lookup yields CDR1 LNHDA and CDR2 SQIVND (reference sequence). Trimming cost V 9 bases and J 2 bases, with 14 bases left between them. The CDR3 contains 14 residues.

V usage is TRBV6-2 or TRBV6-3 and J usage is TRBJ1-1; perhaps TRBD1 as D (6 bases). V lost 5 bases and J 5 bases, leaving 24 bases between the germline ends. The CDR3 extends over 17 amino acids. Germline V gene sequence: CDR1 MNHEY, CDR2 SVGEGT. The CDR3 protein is CASSSHTGKDGRTEAFF. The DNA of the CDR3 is TGTGCCAGCAGTAGCCATACAGGGAAGGATGGTAGGACTGAAGCTTTCTTT.

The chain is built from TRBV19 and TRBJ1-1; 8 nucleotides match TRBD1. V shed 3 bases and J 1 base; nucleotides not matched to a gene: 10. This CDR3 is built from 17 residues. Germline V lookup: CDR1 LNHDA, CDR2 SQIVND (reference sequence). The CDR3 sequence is CASSMGQDATPNTEAFF. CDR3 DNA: TGTGCCAGTAGTATGGGACAGGACGCTACACCGAACACTGAAGCTTTCTTT.

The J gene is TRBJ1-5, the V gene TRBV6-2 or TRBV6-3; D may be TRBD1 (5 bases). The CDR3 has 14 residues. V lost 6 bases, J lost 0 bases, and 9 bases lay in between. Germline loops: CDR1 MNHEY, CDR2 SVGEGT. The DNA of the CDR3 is TGTGCCAGCAGCCTGGGGGGTAGCAATCAGCCCCAGCATTTT. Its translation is CASSLGGSNQPQHF.

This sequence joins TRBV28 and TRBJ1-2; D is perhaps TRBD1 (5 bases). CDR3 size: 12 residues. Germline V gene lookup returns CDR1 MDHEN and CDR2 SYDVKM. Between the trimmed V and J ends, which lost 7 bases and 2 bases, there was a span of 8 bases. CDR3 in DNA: TGTGCCAGCAATTGGGGGAACTATGGCTACACCTTC. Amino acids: CASNWGNYGYTF.

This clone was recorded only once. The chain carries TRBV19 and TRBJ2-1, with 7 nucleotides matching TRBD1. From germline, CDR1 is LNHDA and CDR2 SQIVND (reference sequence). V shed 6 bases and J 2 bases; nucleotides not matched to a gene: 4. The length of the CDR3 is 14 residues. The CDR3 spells CASRDRTAYNEQFF. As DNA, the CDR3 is TGTGCCAGTAGGGACAGGACGGCCTACAATGAGCAGTTCTTC.

This CDR3 reads CATSDPLQGLRETQYF. The CDR3 nucleotides read TGTGCCACCAGTGATCCCCTCCAGGGATTGCGGGAGACCCAGTACTTC. The rearrangement uses TRBV24-1 and TRBJ2-5, with TRBD1 as a possible D gene (5 bases). The V end was cut by 3 bases, the J end by 5 bases, with 18 bases between. The CDR3 is 16 amino acids. Per germline, CDR1 KGHDR and CDR2 SFDVKD.

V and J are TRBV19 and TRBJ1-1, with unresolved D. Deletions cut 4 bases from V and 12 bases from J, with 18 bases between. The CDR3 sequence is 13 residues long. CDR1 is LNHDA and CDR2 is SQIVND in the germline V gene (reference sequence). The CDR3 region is CASSTPEKVGPFF. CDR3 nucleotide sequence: TGTGCCAGTAGTACCCCGGAGAAGGTTGGACCTTTCTTT.